The 4 T cell receptor beta chains reported below all come from one sample, sequenced in a study of CD8 T cell repertoires and HIV-1 epitope variants. Sequenced by immunoSEQ multiplex PCR; TCRdb stores in-frame clones only, minus some. The sample lists over 90,000 clones, approximately 70% seen once, with more than 25% in the top ten. The sample comprised uncultured baseline CD8+ T cells from peripheral blood mononuclear cells (PBMCs). Receptors were obtained from a male donor with HIV.

The CDR3 DNA is TGTGCCAGCAGAGGGGGACAGGGGGGAGAAAAACTGTTTTTT. This sequence encodes CASRGGQGGEKLFF. J is TRBJ1-4 and V is TRBV25-1, with TRBD1 matching 11 bases. Germline V CDR1 and CDR2: MGHDK, SYGVNS. The CDR3 spans 14 residues. Trimming cost V 6 bases and J 8 bases; bases outside gene matches: 5.

A single count supports this clone. This chain joins TRBV7-9 and TRBJ1-5; D remains ambiguous. The V end was cut by 1 base, the J end by 0 bases, with 10 bases between. The CDR3 is 16 residues long. The germline V gene has CDR1 SEHNR and CDR2 FQNEAQ (reference sequence). The CDR3 sequence is CASSLESSDSNQPQHF. As DNA, the CDR3 is TGTGCCAGCAGCTTAGAATCCAGCGATAGCAATCAGCCCCAGCATTTT.

The rearrangement links TRBV7-9 to TRBJ2-1; 8 bases fit TRBD1. The V and J ends lost 5 bases and 3 bases, in that order; junction bases with no gene match: 9. CDR1 is SEHNR, CDR2 FQNEAQ, per germline (reference sequence). The CDR3 runs to 16 residues. The CDR3 spells CASSGRRGHDYNEQFF. The CDR3 DNA is TGTGCCAGCAGCGGCCGCAGGGGGCACGACTACAATGAGCAGTTCTTC.

This clone was picked up a small number of times. The chain links TRBV4-1 to TRBJ2-6, with D perhaps matching TRBD2 (5 bases). This CDR3 is 14 amino acids long. Trimming shortened V by 4 bases and J by 3 bases, and 7 bases separated the two germline ends. Germline V CDR1 and CDR2: MGHRA, YSYEKL. CDR3 nucleotides: TGCGCCAGCAGCCCCCGGGGTGGGGCCAACGTCCTGACTTTC. Translated: CASSPRGGANVLTF.